This T cell receptor beta chain stems from a study of cytomegalovirus exposure and HLA in healthy donors. PCR amplification relied on 60 Vbeta primers (plus 13 Jbeta primers). Libraries were prepared by immunoSEQ multiplex PCR; TCRdb keeps only in-frame clonotypes and omits some of them. Among hundreds of thousands of clones listed, around four fifths were seen once. V gave up 5 bases and J gave up 4 bases, with 12 bases separating them. The CDR3 sequence is 13 residues long. CDR1 is SGHRS, CDR2 YFSETQ, per germline. The V and J genes are TRBV5-1 and TRBJ2-5; TRBD1 might be the D (5 bases). Sequencing was carried out using PBMCs. The TCR comes from a boy aged 2 to 10 in good health and CMV-seronegative. The CDR3 sequence: CASRWQGGETQYF. CDR3 nucleotides: TGCGCCAGCAGGTGGCAGGGTGGAGAGACCCAGTACTTC.